This T cell receptor (beta chain) was sequenced in a study of shared clonotypes between healthy human individuals. The study ran the assay at deep level. Sequenced by immunoSEQ multiplex PCR; TCRdb stores in-frame clones only, minus some. The sample contains about 320,000 clones, more than 75% of which appear only once. About this clone: The antigen is undetermined.

Healthy HIV-negative adults without recent acute infections or vaccinations served as donors. CD8 memory was a combination that joined CD45RO+ cells with CCR7-negative CD45RA+ TemRA cells. General study points: In contrast to clonotypes shared by all four donors, non-shared clonotypes had lower generation probabilities.

The CDR3 extends over 15 amino acids. Trimming shortened V by 4 bases and J by 7 bases, and 20 bases separated the two germline ends. The V gene's germline CDR1 is SEHNR and CDR2 FQNEAQ (reference sequence). The TCR originated in a man aged 18 to 30 in good health. Sequencing used memory CD8+ T cells sorted from blood. Noted subset: CD45RO+ cells pooled with CCR7-negative TemRA cells. The chain carries TRBV7-9 and TRBJ2-7, with D possibly being TRBD2 (5 bases). CDR3 nucleotides: TGTGCCAGCAGCTCCCGTTGGACTCCTTGGGGAGAGCAGTACTTC. The encoded protein is CASSSRWTPWGEQYF.